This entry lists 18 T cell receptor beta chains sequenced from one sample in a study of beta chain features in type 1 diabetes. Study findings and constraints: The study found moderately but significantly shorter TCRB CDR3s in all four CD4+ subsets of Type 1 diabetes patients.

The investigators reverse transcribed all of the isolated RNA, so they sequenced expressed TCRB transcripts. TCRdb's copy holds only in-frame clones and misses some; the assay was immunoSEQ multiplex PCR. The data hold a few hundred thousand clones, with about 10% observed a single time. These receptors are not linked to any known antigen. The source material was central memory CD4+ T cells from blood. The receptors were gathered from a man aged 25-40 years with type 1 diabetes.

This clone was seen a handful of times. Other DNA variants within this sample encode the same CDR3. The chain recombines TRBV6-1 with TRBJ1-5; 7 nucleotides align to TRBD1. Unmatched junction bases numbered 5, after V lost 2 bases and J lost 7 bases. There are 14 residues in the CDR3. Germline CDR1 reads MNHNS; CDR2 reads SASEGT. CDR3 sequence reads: CASSERGGGQPQHF. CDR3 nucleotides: TGTGCCAGCAGTGAAAGAGGGGGCGGACAGCCCCAGCATTTT.

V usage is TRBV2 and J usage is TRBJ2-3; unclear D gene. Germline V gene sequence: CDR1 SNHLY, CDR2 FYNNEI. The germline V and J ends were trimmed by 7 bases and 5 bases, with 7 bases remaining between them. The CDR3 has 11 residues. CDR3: CASKELDTQYF. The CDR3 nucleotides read TGTGCCAGCAAAGAGTTAGATACGCAGTATTTT. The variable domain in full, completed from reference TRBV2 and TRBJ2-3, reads EPEVTQTPSHQVTQMGQEVILRCVPISNHLYFYWYRQILGQKVEFLVSFYNNEISEKSEIFDDQFSVERPDGSNFTLKIRSTKLEDSAMYFCASKELDTQYFGPGTRLTVL.

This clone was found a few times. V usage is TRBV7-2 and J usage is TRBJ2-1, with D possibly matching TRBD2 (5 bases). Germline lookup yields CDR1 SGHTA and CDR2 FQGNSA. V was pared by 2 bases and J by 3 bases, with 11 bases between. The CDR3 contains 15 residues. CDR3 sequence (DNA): TGTGCCAGCAGCTTAACGGGAAATGGCTACAATGAGCAGTTCTTC. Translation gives CASSLTGNGYNEQFF.

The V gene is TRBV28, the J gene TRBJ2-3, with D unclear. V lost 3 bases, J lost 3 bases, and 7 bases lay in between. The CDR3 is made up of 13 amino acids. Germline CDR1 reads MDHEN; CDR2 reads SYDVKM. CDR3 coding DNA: TGTGCCAGCAGTTTGGCCAAAACAGATACGCAGTATTTT. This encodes CASSLAKTDTQYF. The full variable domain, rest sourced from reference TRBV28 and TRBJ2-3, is DVKVTQSSRYLVKRTGEKVFLECVQDMDHENMFWYRQDPGLGLRLIYFSYDVKMKEKGDIPEGYSVSREKKERFSLILESASTNQTSMYLCASSLAKTDTQYFGPGTRLTVL.

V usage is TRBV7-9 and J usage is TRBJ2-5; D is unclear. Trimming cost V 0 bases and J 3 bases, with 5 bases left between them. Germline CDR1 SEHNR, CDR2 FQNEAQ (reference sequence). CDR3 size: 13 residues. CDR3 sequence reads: CASSLAGKETQYF. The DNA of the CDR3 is TGTGCCAGCAGCTTAGCGGGAAAAGAGACCCAGTACTTC.

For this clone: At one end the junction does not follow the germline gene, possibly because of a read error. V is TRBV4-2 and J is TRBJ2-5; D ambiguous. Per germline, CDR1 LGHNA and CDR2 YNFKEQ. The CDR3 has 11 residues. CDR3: CASSSQGTQYF. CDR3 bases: TGTGCCAGCAGCTCACAAGGGACCCAGTACTTC.

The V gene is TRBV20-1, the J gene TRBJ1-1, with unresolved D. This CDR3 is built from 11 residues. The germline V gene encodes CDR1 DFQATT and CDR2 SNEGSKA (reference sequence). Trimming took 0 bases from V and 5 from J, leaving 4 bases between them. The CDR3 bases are TGCAGTGCTAGAGATGGGACTGAAGCTTTCTTT. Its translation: CSARDGTEAFF.

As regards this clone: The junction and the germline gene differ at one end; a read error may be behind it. The CDR3 reads CASSLSPGGETQYF. The CDR3 DNA sequence: TGTGCTAGCAGCTTAAGTCCGGGGGGAGAGACCCAGTACTTC. The rearrangement links TRBV7-7 to TRBJ2-5; 7 bases are a match to TRBD2. This CDR3 spans 14 amino acids. Germline V gene lookup returns CDR1 SSHAT and CDR2 FNYEAQ (reference sequence).

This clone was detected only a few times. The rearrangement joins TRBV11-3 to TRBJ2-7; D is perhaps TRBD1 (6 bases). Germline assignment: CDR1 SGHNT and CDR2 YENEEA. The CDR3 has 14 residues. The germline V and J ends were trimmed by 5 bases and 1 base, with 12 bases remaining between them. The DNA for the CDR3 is TGTGCCAGCAGCCCAGGGGCCTTATCCTACGAGCAGTACTTC. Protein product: CASSPGALSYEQYF.

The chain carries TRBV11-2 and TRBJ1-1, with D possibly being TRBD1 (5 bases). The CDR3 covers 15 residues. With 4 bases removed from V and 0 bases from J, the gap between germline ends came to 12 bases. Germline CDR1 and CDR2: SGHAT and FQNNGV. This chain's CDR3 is CASSSSGTMNTEAFF. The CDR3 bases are TGTGCCAGCAGCTCCTCAGGGACTATGAACACTGAAGCTTTCTTT.

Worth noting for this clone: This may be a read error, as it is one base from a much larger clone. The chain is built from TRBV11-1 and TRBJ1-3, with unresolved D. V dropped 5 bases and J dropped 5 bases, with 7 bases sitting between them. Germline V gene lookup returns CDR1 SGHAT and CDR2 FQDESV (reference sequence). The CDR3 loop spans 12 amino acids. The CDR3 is CASSEGRNTIYF. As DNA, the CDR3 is TGTGCCAGCAGCGAAGGGCGAAACACCATATATTTT.

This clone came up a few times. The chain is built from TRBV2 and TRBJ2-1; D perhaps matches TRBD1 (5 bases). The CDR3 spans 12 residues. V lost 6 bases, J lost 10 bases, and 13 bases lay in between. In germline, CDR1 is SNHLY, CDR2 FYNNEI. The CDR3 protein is CASSPLRGEQFF. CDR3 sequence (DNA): TGTGCCAGCAGCCCCCTTAGGGGCGAGCAGTTCTTC.

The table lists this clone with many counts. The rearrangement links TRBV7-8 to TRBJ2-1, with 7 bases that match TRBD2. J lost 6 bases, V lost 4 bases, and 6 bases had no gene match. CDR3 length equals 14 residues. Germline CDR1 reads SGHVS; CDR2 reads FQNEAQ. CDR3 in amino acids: CASSSLAGGNEQFF. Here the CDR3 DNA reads TGTGCCAGCAGCTCCTTAGCGGGTGGCAATGAGCAGTTCTTC.

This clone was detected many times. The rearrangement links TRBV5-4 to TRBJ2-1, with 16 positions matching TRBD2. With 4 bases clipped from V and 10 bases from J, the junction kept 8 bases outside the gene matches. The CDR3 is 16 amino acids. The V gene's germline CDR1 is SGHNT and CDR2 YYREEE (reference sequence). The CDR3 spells CASSPGTSGRVLEQFF. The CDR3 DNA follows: TGTGCCAGCAGCCCGGGGACTAGCGGGAGGGTTTTGGAGCAGTTCTTC.

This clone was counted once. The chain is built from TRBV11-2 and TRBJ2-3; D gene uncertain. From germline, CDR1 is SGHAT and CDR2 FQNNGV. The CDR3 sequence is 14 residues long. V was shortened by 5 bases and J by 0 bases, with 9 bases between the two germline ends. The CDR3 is CASSPPTSTDTQYF. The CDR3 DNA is TGTGCCAGCAGCCCCCCGACCAGCACAGATACGCAGTATTTT. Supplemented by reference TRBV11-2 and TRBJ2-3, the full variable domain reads EAGVAQSPRYKIIEKRQSVAFWCNPISGHATLYWYQQILGQGPKLLIQFQNNGVVDDSQLPKDRFSAERLKGVDSTLKIQPAKLEDSAVYLCASSPPTSTDTQYFGPGTRLTVL.

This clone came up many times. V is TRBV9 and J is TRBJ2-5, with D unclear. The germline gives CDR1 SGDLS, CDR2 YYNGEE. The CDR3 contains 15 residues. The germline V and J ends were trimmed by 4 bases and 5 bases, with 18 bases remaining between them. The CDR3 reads CASSPRIGPVETQYF. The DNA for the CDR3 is TGTGCCAGCAGCCCCCGTATTGGGCCTGTGGAGACCCAGTACTTC. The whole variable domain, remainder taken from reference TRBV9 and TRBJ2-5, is DSGVTQTPKHLITATGQRVTLRCSPRSGDLSVYWYQQSLDQGLQFLIQYYNGEERAKGNILERFSAQQFPDLHSELNLSSLELGDSALYFCASSPRIGPVETQYFGPGTRLLVL.

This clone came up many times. For the CDR3, the DNA is TGTGCCAGCAGTCCAGGGAGCGCACTGTTTTTT. Protein: CASSPGSALFF. The rearrangement joins TRBV6-5 to TRBJ1-4, with D possibly being TRBD1 (5 bases). V gave up 5 bases and J gave up 13 bases, with 11 bases separating them. There are 11 residues in the CDR3. The germline V gene has CDR1 MNHEY and CDR2 SVGAGI.

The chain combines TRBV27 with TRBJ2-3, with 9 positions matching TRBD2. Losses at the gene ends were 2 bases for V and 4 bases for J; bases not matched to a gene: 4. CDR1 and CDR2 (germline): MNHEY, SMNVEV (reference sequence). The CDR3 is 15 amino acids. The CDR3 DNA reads TGTGCCAGCAGTTTACGCGGGAGGGACCCAGATACGCAGTATTTT. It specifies CASSLRGRDPDTQYF.